This T cell receptor beta chain was sequenced during a study of T cell responses to AZD1222 COVID-19 vaccine. For the study at large: The study pooled second doses at about 4 or about 12 weeks. Findings and limits, study-wide: Donor demographics were predominantly white British with a female majority; clonal diversity may be underestimated. Spike regions recognized by vaccine-associated CD4 TCRs spanned the protein, led by 160-218 and 743-854. No day 14 peak samples; only post-peak repertoires were characterized.

With respect to this clone: Its antigen is still unknown.

Method: immunoSEQ multiplex PCR; TCRdb's copy keeps in-frame clones and lacks some. The data hold 100,000 to 150,000 clones, with 89% observed a single time. The CDR3 length is 14 residues. Germline V gives CDR1 LGHDT, CDR2 YNNKEL (reference sequence). The V end was cut by 0 bases, the J end by 6 bases, with 10 bases between. This sample comprised peripheral blood, obtained on day 0 of AZD1222 vaccination. The V gene is TRBV3-1 (or the pseudogene TRBV3-2), the J gene TRBJ2-3; D unresolved. The sequence came from an adult in good health. The CDR3 bases are TGTGCCAGCAGCCAAGATCTCGGATCGGATACGCAGTATTTT. The encoded protein is CASSQDLGSDTQYF.